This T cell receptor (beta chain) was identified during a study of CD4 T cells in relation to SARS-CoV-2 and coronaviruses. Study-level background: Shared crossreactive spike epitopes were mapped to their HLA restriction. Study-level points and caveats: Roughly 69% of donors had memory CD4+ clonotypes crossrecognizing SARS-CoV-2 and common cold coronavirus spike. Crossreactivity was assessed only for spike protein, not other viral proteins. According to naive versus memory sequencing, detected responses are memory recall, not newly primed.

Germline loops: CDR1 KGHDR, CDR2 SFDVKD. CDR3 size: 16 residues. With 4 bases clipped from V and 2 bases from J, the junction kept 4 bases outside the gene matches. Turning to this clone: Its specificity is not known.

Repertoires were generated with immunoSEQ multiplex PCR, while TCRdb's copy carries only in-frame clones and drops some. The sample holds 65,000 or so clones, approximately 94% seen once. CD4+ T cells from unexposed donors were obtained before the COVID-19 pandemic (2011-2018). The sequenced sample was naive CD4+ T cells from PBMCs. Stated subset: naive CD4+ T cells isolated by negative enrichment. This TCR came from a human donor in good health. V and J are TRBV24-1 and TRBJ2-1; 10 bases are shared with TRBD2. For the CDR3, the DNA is TGTGCCACCAGTGAGGTTAGCGGGGGGACCTACAATGAGCAGTTCTTC. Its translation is CATSEVSGGTYNEQFF.